A selection of T cell receptor beta chains follows, all from one sample in a study of blood T cell repertoires in COVID-19. Repertoires were generated with immunoSEQ multiplex PCR, while TCRdb's copy carries only in-frame clones and drops some. The sample yields around 130,000 clones, under 85% seen once. Sequenced: peripheral blood. Receptor source: a woman aged 55 to 70 with acute or convalescent COVID-19. CDR3s leave out the opening cysteine and the closing phenylalanine or tryptophan.

TRBV30	TRBJ1-1	AWSRGRGAEAF
TRBV2	TRBJ1-1	ASSDYRDRGVEAF
TRBV3-1/TRBV3-2	TRBJ2-5	ASSPGRREETQY
TRBV11-2	TRBJ2-6	ASSSYKGHRGSGANVLT
TRBV2	TRBJ1-3	ASRQGNTIY
TRBV6-5	TRBJ1-1	ASSYQGGAEAF
TRBV7-3	TRBJ2-2	ASSLWIAGIWYTGELF
TRBV4-2	TRBJ1-1	ASSQDRGATEAF
TRBV27	TRBJ2-7	ASSTQPRSTGGKIYEQY
TRBV27	TRBJ2-7	ASSLKAGQSYEQY
TRBV5-5	TRBJ2-7	ASSFRLAGGRLEQY
TRBV5-6	TRBJ1-2	ASSRQGYYGYT
TRBV2	TRBJ1-1	ASRDTEAF
TRBV19	TRBJ1-5	ASSIVPAYSNQPQH
TRBV3-1/TRBV3-2	TRBJ1-2	ASSLDRIYYGYT
TRBV30	TRBJ1-1	AWSLWADTEAF
TRBV27	TRBJ2-5	ASSSSSSGGKETQY
TRBV5-1	TRBJ1-1	ASSSGEEGTEAF
TRBV5-6	TRBJ2-3	ASSSTDTQY
TRBV19	TRBJ1-5	ASRTDRLQPQH
TRBV12-5	TRBJ1-5	ASGSGGPNQPQH
TRBV5-1	TRBJ1-1	ASSLTGWDTEAF
TRBV13	TRBJ2-3	ASSSRGQDTDTQY
TRBV6-5	TRBJ1-1	ASSFRPTDGEAF
TRBV4-1	TRBJ1-5	ASSPGDRDDLPQH
TRBV29-1	TRBJ1-1	SVKEMTEAF